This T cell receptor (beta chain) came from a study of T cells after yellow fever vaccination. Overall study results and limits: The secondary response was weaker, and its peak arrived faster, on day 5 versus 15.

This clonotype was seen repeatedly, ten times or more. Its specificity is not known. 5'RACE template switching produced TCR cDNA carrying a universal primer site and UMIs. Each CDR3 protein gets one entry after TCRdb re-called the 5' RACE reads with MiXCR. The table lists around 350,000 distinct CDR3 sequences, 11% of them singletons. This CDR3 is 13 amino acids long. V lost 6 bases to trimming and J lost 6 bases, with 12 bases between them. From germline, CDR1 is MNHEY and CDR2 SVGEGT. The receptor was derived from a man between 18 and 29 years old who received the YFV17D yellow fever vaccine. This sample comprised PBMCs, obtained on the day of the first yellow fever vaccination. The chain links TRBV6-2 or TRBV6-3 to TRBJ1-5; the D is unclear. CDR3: CASRTDSFQPQHF. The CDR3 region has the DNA TGTGCCAGCAGGACCGATTCGTTTCAGCCCCAGCATTTT.